Here is one TCR beta chain with its context. The target of this receptor is not known. Base qualities are not provided; no much larger clone lies one nucleotide away. The sample originates from a study of shared clonotypes between healthy human individuals (dated by TCRdb to 2020 to 2022). About the full investigation: A couple of women and three men aged 18 to 49 years were included in the cohort. Each donor's leukapheresis produced roughly between about 0.9 and 9.5 billion PBMCs. To estimate repertoire size and how much clonotypes are shared between individuals, the study performed deep sequencing of blood TCR repertoires from five healthy adults. For each donor, CD4 naive and CD4 memory were each run on three plates, CD8 naive on two plates, and CD8 memory on one plate. To increase sequencing depth and limit assay-specific biases, TCR repertoire library preparation and sequencing were carried out by different laboratories using diverse techniques.

Using the deep immunoSEQ assay, TCR CDR3 regions were amplified from genomic DNA by multiplex PCR. Extracted genomic DNA from each cell subset was distributed evenly across all wells of several immunoSEQ 96-well plates, and each plate was treated as a replicate. For sorted subsets, around 200 ng genomic DNA, equal to some 28,000 T cell genomes, was loaded into each replicate PCR. Purified libraries were measured with a Qubit 3.0 fluorometer, size-checked on a Bioanalyzer 2100, and measured again with the KAPA Library Quantification kit. Each immunoSEQ 96-well plate was sequenced on its own single-read 150-cycle Illumina NextSeq 550 flow cell. In the source study's methods: The immunoSEQ output contained only junctional sequences without quality scores, so filtering could not match that applied to full-length reads. To assign V/J genes and CDR3, sequences were annotated using PyIR, a Python wrapper for IgBLAST v1.9, with IMGT germline references. Any read was removed if the V/J assignment was weak (E-value above 1e-6), the CDR3 was missing, or the read contained stop codons, out-of-frame junctions, or ambiguous translated residues. V3J clonotypes were defined as sequences sharing the same inferred V gene, J gene, and CDR3 amino acid sequence. Percentage overlap between repertoires was computed as shared unique clonotypes divided by the size of the smaller repertoire. RTK rarefaction, the Chao1 estimator, and Recon v2.1 estimates of unobserved clonotypes were used to assess repertoire richness. For all TCRbeta clonotypes obtained by the gDNA method from a handful of donors, generation probabilities were computed with OLGA. In TCRdb, the immuneACCESS table is reduced to in-frame sequences with V and J assigned. These tables do not hold every clone; where another copy was compared, an unresolved V gene accounts for under half, and the others remain unexplained. V and J calls and clone size come straight from that table; D and trimming were deduced from the DNA. The sample table lists under 650,000 clones, about 95% of them with a count of one. Clones ranked in the top ten supply about 0.057% of the sample.

Donors were healthy HIV-negative adults with no recently reported acute infections or vaccinations. Only Caucasian adults living in Nashville, Tennessee, USA were represented among the donors. CD4+ T cells were enriched through magnetic negative selection, after which naive cells were positively selected on CD45RA and the remaining negative fraction served as the memory subset. After blood collection by leukapheresis, PBMCs were isolated using Ficoll-Histopaque density gradient centrifugation and then cryopreserved in the vapor phase of liquid nitrogen. Purity and quantity of every magnetically sorted T cell population were checked by analytical flow cytometry. From each sorted fraction, genomic DNA was isolated and quantified by UV absorbance on a Nanodrop 2000c. Paper-wide results and their limitations: When four donors were compared, the shared fraction of clonotypes was roughly 5% for naive CD4, approximately 3.5% for naive CD8, roughly 2.5% for memory CD4, and 0.3% to 0.5% for memory CD8. Larger estimated clonotype richness was generally found for naive subsets than for memory subsets. Sampling was restricted to blood, and TCR repertoires in tissues likely differ from the TCR repertoires found in blood. Even with the large sequencing depth, rarefaction of the sorted-subset datasets indicated that sequencing was incomplete. Compared with non-shared clonotypes, clonotypes shared by all four sorted-subset donors had higher generation probabilities. Because the study included only a small number of donors, the genetic and exposure-history diversity represented was limited. Pairwise subsampling led to the expectation that sequencing depth would affect the degree of clonotype sharing among donors.

The sequencing sample was made of naive CD4+ T cells sorted from blood. This specimen's cell subset or site label, interpreted: CD45RA+ positively selected. The TCR originated in a woman in her thirties in good health.

The sequence in DNA is TGTGCCAGCAGCCTCACTAGCGGGAGGCCTTCCTACAATGAGCAGTTCTTC. Translated, it reads CASSLTSGRPSYNEQFF. This receptor chain uses TRBV14 and TRBJ2-1, with TRBD2 matching 12 junction bases. The CDR3 goes from the cysteine to the phenylalanine over 17 residues. Of the read, only the CDR3 DNA is kept; its 51 bases are in frame from base 1. The germline V gene provides CDR1 SGHDN and CDR2 FVKESK. After removal of 4 bases from V and 1 base from J, the junction retains 5 bases not matched to a gene.